These T cell receptor beta chains were read from a single sample in a study of blood T cell repertoires in COVID-19. Using immunoSEQ multiplex PCR, the repertoire was profiled, and TCRdb retains in-frame clones only, with some absent. Of roughly 260,000 clones listed, about nine tenths are singletons. The sample consisted of PBMCs or T cells enriched from blood (not recorded which). Receptors were obtained from a woman aged 25 to 39 with acute COVID-19. Both conserved end residues are part of each CDR3. A D gene is named only where the DNA matches it firmly. Expanded clones are given a class, and other clones once, few, many or no size at all.

V gene	J gene	clone size	D gene	CDR3 DNA	CDR3 protein
TRBV6-5	TRBJ1-3	.	.	TGTGCCAGCAGGGGCAGGGACTCTGGAAACACCATATATTTT	CASRGRDSGNTIYF
TRBV7-9	TRBJ2-3	.	.	TGTGCCAGCAGGGAGGGAGATACGCAGTATTTT	CASREGDTQYF
TRBV5-8	TRBJ2-3	once	TRBD2	TGTGCCAGCAGCCCCACGGGACTAGCCGCCTACCCCACAGATACGCAGTATTTT	CASSPTGLAAYPTDTQYF
TRBV5-3	TRBJ2-7	.	TRBD2	TGTGCCAGAAGCCCCGTCGGGACTAGCGGGGGCTACGAGCAGTACTTC	CARSPVGTSGGYEQYF
TRBV7-9	TRBJ2-1	.	TRBD2	TGTGCCAGCAGGCCGGGACTAGCCTACAATGAGCAGTTCTTC	CASRPGLAYNEQFF
TRBV2	TRBJ2-1	.	.	TGTGCCAGCAGTGAAGGGACAGGGACTATAGGCAATGAGCAGTTCTTC	CASSEGTGTIGNEQFF
TRBV7-9	TRBJ1-4	.	TRBD1	TGTGCCAGCAGCTCTAGCAGGGGGCTATTCACTGAAAAACTGTTTTTT	CASSSSRGLFTEKLFF
TRBV2	TRBJ2-5	.	TRBD2	TGTGCCAGCAGGTCTCCGGGAGGGGGGGGAGAGACCCAGTACTTC	CASRSPGGGGETQYF
TRBV13	TRBJ1-1	.	.	TGTGCCAGCAGCTTAGGCCCTATTGAAGCTTTCTTT	CASSLGPIEAFF
TRBV19	TRBJ2-3	.	TRBD2	TGTGCCAGTAGTATAGAAGGAGCGGGGGGCACAGATACGCAGTATTTT	CASSIEGAGGTDTQYF
TRBV11-2	TRBJ1-2	.	.	TGTGCCAGCAGCTTAGTAAAAGACAGAAGTCGCTATGGCTACACCTTC	CASSLVKDRSRYGYTF
TRBV7-9	TRBJ2-1	.	TRBD1	TGTGCCAGCAGTAAAAGGACAGGGTCGGGTGAGCAGTTCTTC	CASSKRTGSGEQFF
TRBV4-1	TRBJ1-3	.	.	TGCGCCAGCAAGCCGGACACCCCACTAGGAAACACCATATATTTT	CASKPDTPLGNTIYF
TRBV13	TRBJ2-3	.	TRBD2	TGTGCCAGCAGCTTAGAGCTCAGCGGGGAGAACACAGATACGCAGTATTTT	CASSLELSGENTDTQYF
TRBV11-3	TRBJ2-3	.	.	TGTGCCAGCAGCTGGGCAGGGGATAGAGATACGCAGTATTTT	CASSWAGDRDTQYF
TRBV7-2	TRBJ1-1	.	.	TGTGCCAGCAGCTTAAGGAGGGTAGCTTTGAACACTGAAGCTTTCTTT	CASSLRRVALNTEAFF
TRBV27	TRBJ1-3	.	.	TGTGCCAGCAGCAGTATCCCGCTGGGCCACTCTGGAAACACCATATATTTT	CASSSIPLGHSGNTIYF
TRBV7-6	TRBJ2-1	.	.	TGTGCCAGCAGCTTATATAGCGGAAACTCCTACAATGAGCAGTTCTTC	CASSLYSGNSYNEQFF
TRBV20-1	TRBJ2-7	.	TRBD2	TGCAGTGCTAGTCCTAGCGGGGCGAACTACGAGCAGTACTTC	CSASPSGANYEQYF
TRBV2	TRBJ1-5	once	TRBD1	TGTGCCAGCAGTCCGGGACAGGACGGACTCAGTCGGGATCAGCCCCAGCATTTT	CASSPGQDGLSRDQPQHF
TRBV7-9	TRBJ1-2	.	TRBD1	TGTGCCAGCAGCGAACACAGGACAGGGGGAAAATCAGATGGCTACACCTTC	CASSEHRTGGKSDGYTF
TRBV7-9	TRBJ1-2	.	TRBD1	TGTGCCAGCAGCTTAGACAGGGGGCAGGATGGCTACACCTTC	CASSLDRGQDGYTF
TRBV7-9	TRBJ2-7	.	TRBD2	TGTGCCAGCAGCTTCAAAAGCGGGGGGGCCTACGAGCAGTACTTC	CASSFKSGGAYEQYF
TRBV6-5	TRBJ1-4	.	.	TGTGCCAGCAGTTACTCCGGGACTCCTAAAAAACTGTTTTTT	CASSYSGTPKKLFF
TRBV5-4	TRBJ2-7	.	.	TGTGCCAGCAGCTTTCCAACAGGGCGTTTTGACGAGCAGTACTTC	CASSFPTGRFDEQYF
TRBV2	TRBJ2-5	.	TRBD2	TGTGCCAGCAGGTCGGGACTAGCTGCTTTCAAGACCCAGTACTTC	CASRSGLAAFKTQYF
TRBV5-8	TRBJ1-1	.	.	TGTGCCAGCAGCCGGGGACTCGTAGGGACTGAAGCTTTCTTT	CASSRGLVGTEAFF
TRBV10-3	TRBJ1-2	.	.	TGTGCCATCAGTGACGAGACAAGGAATTTCGGCTATGGCTACACCTTC	CAISDETRNFGYGYTF
TRBV19	TRBJ2-1	.	.	TGTGCCAAGGATGTCGGTGAGGCAGGGTTCACCTACAATGAGCAGTTCTTC	CAKDVGEAGFTYNEQFF
TRBV10-3	TRBJ1-6	.	.	TGTGCCATCAAGAGGGCGCGGTGGGATTCACCCCTCCACTTT	CAIKRARWDSPLHF
TRBV28	TRBJ1-2	.	.	TGTGCCACTCTTGACGGGGGGAGGAACTATGGCTACACCTTC	CATLDGGRNYGYTF
TRBV12-5	TRBJ2-7	.	.	TGTGCTAGTGGTTTCCGGGGGGCGTCCTACGAGCAGTACTTC	CASGFRGASYEQYF